Reported below is one T cell receptor (beta chain). Its antigen is not known. This sample is part of a study of CXCR3-negative and CXCR3-positive naive CD8 T cells. Findings of the study overall: CXCR3-negative naive cells had less hydrophobic TRB CDR3s than did CXCR3-positive naive cells.

There are 14 residues in the CDR3. CDR1 is SGHKS and CDR2 is YYEKEE in the germline V gene (reference sequence). 5' RACE with UMI labels generated the TRB cDNA libraries. TCRdb reprocessed the 5' RACE reads and keeps a single row for each CDR3 protein, giving no DNA. The sample includes about 62,000 distinct CDR3 sequences. The rearrangement uses TRBV5-5 and TRBJ2-7; TCRdb names TRBD1, which stays unverified in the absence of DNA. The TCR sequence derives from a human donor in good health. Some clones in this sample may be carry-over from other donors' samples. Input material: naive CXCR3- CD8+ T cells from blood. Subset in this sample: CD45RO-CCR7+CD27+CD95- naive CD8+ T cells lacking CXCR3 (TNR3-). The CDR3: CASSGRQGYYEQYF.